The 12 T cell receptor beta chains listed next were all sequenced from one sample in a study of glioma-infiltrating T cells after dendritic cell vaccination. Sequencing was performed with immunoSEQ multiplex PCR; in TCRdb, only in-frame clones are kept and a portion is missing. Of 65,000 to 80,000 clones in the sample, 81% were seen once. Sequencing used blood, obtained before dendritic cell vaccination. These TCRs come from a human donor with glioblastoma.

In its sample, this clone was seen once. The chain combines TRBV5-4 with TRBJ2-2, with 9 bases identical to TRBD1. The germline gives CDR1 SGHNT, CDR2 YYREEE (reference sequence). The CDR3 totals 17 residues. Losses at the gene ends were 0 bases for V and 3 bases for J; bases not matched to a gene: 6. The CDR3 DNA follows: TGTGCCAGCAGCTTGGGGGGGGGACAGGGAGACACCGGGGAGCTGTTTTTT. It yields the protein CASSLGGGQGDTGELFF.

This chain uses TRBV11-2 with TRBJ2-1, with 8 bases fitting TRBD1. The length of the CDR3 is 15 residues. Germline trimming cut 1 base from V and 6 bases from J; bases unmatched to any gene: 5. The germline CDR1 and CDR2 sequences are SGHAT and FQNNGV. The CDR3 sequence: CASSLVGGTGNEQFF. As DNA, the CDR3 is TGTGCCAGCAGCTTAGTTGGTGGGACAGGCAATGAGCAGTTCTTC.

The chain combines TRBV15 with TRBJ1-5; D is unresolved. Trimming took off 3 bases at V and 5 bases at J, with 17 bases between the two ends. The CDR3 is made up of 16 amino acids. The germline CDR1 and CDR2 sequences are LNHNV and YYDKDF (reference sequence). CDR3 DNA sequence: TGTGCCACCAGCAGTACGGTTAACAGTGACGATCAGCCCCAGCATTTT. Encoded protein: CATSSTVNSDDQPQHF.

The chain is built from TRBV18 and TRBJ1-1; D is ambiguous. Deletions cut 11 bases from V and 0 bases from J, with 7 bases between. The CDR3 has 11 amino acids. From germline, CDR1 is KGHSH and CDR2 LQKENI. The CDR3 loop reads CACRLNTEAFF. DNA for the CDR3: TGTGCCTGTCGGTTGAACACTGAAGCTTTCTTT. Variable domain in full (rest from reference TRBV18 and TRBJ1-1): NAGVMQNPRHLVRRRGQEARLRCSPMKGHSHVYWYRQLPEEGLKFMVYLQKENIIDESGMPKERFSAEFPKEGPSILRIQQVVRGDSAAYFCACRLNTEAFFGQGTRLTVV.

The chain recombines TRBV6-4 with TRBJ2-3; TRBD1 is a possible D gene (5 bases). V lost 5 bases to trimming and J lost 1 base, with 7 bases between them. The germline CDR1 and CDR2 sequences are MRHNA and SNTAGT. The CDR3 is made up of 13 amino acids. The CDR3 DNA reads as TGTGCCAGCAGTACGACAGGCACAGATACGCAGTATTTT. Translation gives CASSTTGTDTQYF.

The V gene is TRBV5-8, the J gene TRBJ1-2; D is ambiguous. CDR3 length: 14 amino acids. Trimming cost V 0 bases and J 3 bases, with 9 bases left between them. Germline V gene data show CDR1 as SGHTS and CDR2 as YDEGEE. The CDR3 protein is CASSLAGVYYGYTF. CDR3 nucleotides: TGTGCCAGCAGCTTGGCCGGGGTTTACTATGGCTACACCTTC.

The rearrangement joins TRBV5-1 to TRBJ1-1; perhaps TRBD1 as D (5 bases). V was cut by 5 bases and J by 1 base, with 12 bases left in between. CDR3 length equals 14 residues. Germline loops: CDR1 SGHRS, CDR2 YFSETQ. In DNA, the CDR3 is TGCGCCAGCAGTCCGGTGACAGAGAACACTGAAGCTTTCTTT. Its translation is CASSPVTENTEAFF.

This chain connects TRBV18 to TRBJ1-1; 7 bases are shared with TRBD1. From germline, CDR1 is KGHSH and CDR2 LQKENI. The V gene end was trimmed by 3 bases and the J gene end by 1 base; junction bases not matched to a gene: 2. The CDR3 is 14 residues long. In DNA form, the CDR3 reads TGTGCCAGCTCACCGGGACAGACGAACACTGAAGCTTTCTTT. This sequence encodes CASSPGQTNTEAFF.

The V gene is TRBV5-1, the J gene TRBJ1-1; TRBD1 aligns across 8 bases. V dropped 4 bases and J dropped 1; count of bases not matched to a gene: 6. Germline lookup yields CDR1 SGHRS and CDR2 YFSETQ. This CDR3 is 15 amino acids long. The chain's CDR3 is CASSQVTGENTEAFF. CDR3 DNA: TGCGCCAGCAGCCAGGTGACAGGGGAGAACACTGAAGCTTTCTTT.

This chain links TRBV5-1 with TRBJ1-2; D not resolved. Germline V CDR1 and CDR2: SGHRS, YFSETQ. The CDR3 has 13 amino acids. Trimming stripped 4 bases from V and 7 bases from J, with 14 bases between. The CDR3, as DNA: TGCGCCAGCAGCCCACTTCAATCGGGTGGCTACACCTTC. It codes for CASSPLQSGGYTF.

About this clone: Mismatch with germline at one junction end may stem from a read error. The CDR3 DNA is TGCGCCAGCAGTTTGGAGGGAGGTTACGAGCAGTACTTC. Protein: CASSLEGGYEQYF. The chain employs TRBV5-1 and TRBJ2-7; D may be TRBD2 (6 bases). This CDR3 is 13 amino acids long. CDR1 SGHRS and CDR2 YFSETQ come from the germline V gene.

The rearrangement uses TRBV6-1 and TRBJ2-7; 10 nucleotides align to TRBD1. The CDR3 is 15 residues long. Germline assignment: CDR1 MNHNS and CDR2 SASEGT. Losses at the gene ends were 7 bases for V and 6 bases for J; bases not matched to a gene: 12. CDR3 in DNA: TGTGCCAGCATTCTTTCGGGGACAGGGGCGGGCGAGCAGTACTTC. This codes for CASILSGTGAGEQYF.